Described below is a single T cell receptor beta chain sequence and its context. The target antigen is unknown. The data were taken from a study of CD8+ T cells in alopecia areata. CDR3 length equals 13 residues. V dropped 3 bases and J dropped 7 bases, with 12 bases sitting between them. From germline, CDR1 is MDHEN and CDR2 SYDVKM. RNA was isolated and reverse transcribed to cDNA, the sequencing template. Sequencing used immunoSEQ multiplex PCR; TCRdb keeps in-frame clones, though not all of them. The sample includes just over 20,000 clones, around 67% of them seen just once. CD25+CD127- cells were sorted from CD4+ cells in four to six patients. Those with alopecia areata gave lesional scalp punch biopsies and peripheral blood. Study results and limitations: Lesional scalp, notably in alopecia totalis/universalis, had clonality above that of normal scalp.

This TCR derives from a human donor with alopecia areata. Sequenced: CD4+ Tregs sorted from blood. The rearrangement joins TRBV28 to TRBJ1-2, with a possible D match to TRBD1 (6 bases). CDR3 residues: CASSFGGGFGYTF. The DNA of the CDR3 is TGTGCCAGCAGTTTTGGAGGGGGGTTTGGCTACACCTTC.